This passage covers 9 T cell receptor beta chains from one sample sequenced in a study of cytomegalovirus exposure and HLA in healthy donors (dated by TCRdb to about 2017). Receptor libraries were prepared by the immunoSEQ multiplex PCR assay. TCRdb mirrors the immuneACCESS table, restricted to in-frame sequences. Some clones are absent from its copies; in checked studies, under half trace to an unresolved V gene, and the reason for the others is unknown. Recorded for this sample are roughly 330,000 clones; around 90% of them occurred a single time. The top ten clones comprise approximately 1% of the sample. Input material: PBMCs. Every receptor here comes from a woman aged 25 to 39 in good health and CMV-seropositive.

The chain combines TRBV19 with TRBJ2-7, with 9 positions matching TRBD1. Trimming removed 5 bases from V and 1 base from J; junction bases left unmatched: 6. CDR1 is LNHDA, CDR2 SQIVND, per germline (reference sequence). This CDR3 has 15 amino acids. The CDR3 DNA reads TGTGCCAGTAGTTTCGGACAGGGGTTTTCCTACGAGCAGTACTTC. Its translation is CASSFGQGFSYEQYF.

The genes are TRBV7-3 and TRBJ2-3; 13 bases map to TRBD2. CDR1 is SGHTA and CDR2 is FQGTGA in the germline V gene. The trim removed 3 bases at V and 7 bases at J, leaving 10 bases unmatched. The CDR3 has 17 residues. CDR3 DNA sequence: TGTGCCAGCAGCTTTGAAACTAGCGGGGGGGAACTAAATACGCAGTATTTT. It yields the protein CASSFETSGGELNTQYF.

V and J are TRBV10-3 and TRBJ2-7; 10 nucleotides agree with TRBD2. This CDR3 is built from 20 residues. Germline V lookup: CDR1 ENHRY, CDR2 SYGVKD. V was clipped by 3 bases and J by 5 bases; unmatched bases: 22. For the CDR3, the DNA is TGTGCCATCAGTGACCTAGGGCTAGCGGGAGACTTGCGGACGGTCGACGAGCAGTACTTC. This encodes CAISDLGLAGDLRTVDEQYF.

V gene TRBV7-6 combines with J gene TRBJ2-7; no clear D gene. Germline values: CDR1 SGHVS, CDR2 FNYEAQ. CDR3 size: 14 residues. V was clipped by 5 bases and J by 2 bases, with 13 bases between them. CDR3 coding DNA: TGTGCCAGCAGCCAAGTTTCTAGACCCTACGAGCAGTACTTC. This encodes CASSQVSRPYEQYF.

This chain uses TRBV7-9 with TRBJ1-1, with TRBD1 as a possible D gene (5 bases). The CDR3 contains 12 residues. In germline, CDR1 is SEHNR, CDR2 FQNEAQ (reference sequence). Deletions cut 7 bases from V and 1 base from J, with 7 bases between. The CDR3 region is CASKGANTEAFF. The CDR3 DNA reads as TGTGCCAGCAAAGGGGCGAACACTGAAGCTTTCTTT.

V gene TRBV2 combines with J gene TRBJ2-2; D uncertain. Germline V CDR1 and CDR2: SNHLY, FYNNEI. With 5 bases removed from V and 5 bases from J, the gap between germline ends came to 3 bases. This CDR3 has 11 amino acids. In DNA, the CDR3 is TGTGCCAGCAGTCGGACCGGGGAGCTGTTTTTT. It yields the protein CASSRTGELFF.

The gene calls are TRBV15 and TRBJ2-1, with 7 bases fitting TRBD2. Trimming cost V 3 bases and J 0 bases; bases outside gene matches: 17. There are 20 residues in the CDR3. CDR1 and CDR2 from the germline V gene are LNHNV and YYDKDF (reference sequence). The CDR3 DNA reads as TGTGCCACCAGCAGTACACGACTAGCCCACTCCTCCTCCTCCTACAATGAGCAGTTCTTC. This encodes CATSSTRLAHSSSSYNEQFF. Filled out from reference TRBV15 and TRBJ2-1, the complete variable domain reads DAMVIQNPRYQVTQFGKPVTLSCSQTLNHNVMYWYQQKSSQAPKLLFHYYDKDFNNEADTPDNFQSRRPNTSFCFLDIRSPGLGDTAMYLCATSSTRLAHSSSSYNEQFFGPGTRLTVL.

The V and J genes are TRBV7-8 and TRBJ1-5; 12 nucleotides agree with TRBD1. This CDR3 has 14 amino acids. V was clipped by 6 bases and J by 6 bases; unmatched bases: 3. Germline CDR1 SGHVS, CDR2 FQNEAQ. CDR3: CASRMGQGAQPQHF. CDR3 in DNA: TGTGCCAGCAGGATGGGACAGGGGGCTCAGCCCCAGCATTTT.

This clone was counted only a few times. Other DNA sequences of this sample code for an identical CDR3. V is TRBV18 and J is TRBJ2-3, with unresolved D. V shed 0 bases and J shed 2 bases, with 3 bases lying between them. The CDR3 has 13 amino acids. Germline CDR1 reads KGHSH; CDR2 reads LQKENI. The chain's CDR3 is CASSPPSTDTQYF. CDR3 in DNA: TGTGCCAGCTCACCACCGTCCACAGATACGCAGTATTTT.